The 28 T cell receptor beta chains presented below share a single source sample, sequenced in a study of blood T cell repertoires in COVID-19. Clones were read by immunoSEQ multiplex PCR, and TCRdb kept only the in-frame ones, dropping some. In the table there are about 56,000 clones, roughly 90% of which are singletons. The material sequenced was peripheral blood. Receptors originate from a human donor in a cohort sampled during active COVID-19.

The CDR3 here is CASSYHGQDQETQYF. The CDR3, as DNA: TGTGCCAGCAGTTATCACGGACAGGATCAAGAGACCCAGTACTTC. The V call is TRBV6-2 or TRBV6-3, the J call TRBJ2-5; 7 bases line up with TRBD1. Germline V gene lookup returns CDR1 MNHEY and CDR2 SVGEGT. The CDR3 is made up of 15 amino acids. V was clipped by 3 bases and J by 2 bases; unmatched bases: 6.

J is TRBJ1-2 and V is TRBV1; TRBD1, the table's D call, lacks a check against the DNA. TRBV1 is tagged as a pseudogene. The CDR3 runs 18 residues. CDR3 in amino acids: CTSSPRTRAASTTYGYTF. CDR3 nucleotides: TGCACCAGCAGCCCCAGGACACGGGCCGCCAGTACCACTTATGGCTACACCTTC.

The V gene is TRBV2, the J gene TRBJ2-6; 8 bases align to TRBD2. The CDR3 is made up of 18 amino acids. The ends lost 10 bases at V and 0 bases at J; junction bases unmatched: 14. Germline V gene sequence: CDR1 SNHLY, CDR2 FYNNEI. CDR3 region: CATPVPGLVASGANVLTF. The CDR3 DNA is TGTGCCACCCCGGTCCCGGGACTAGTTGCCTCTGGGGCCAACGTCCTGACTTTC.

The chain carries TRBV19 and TRBJ2-1, with 11 bases identical to TRBD1. The CDR3 length is 14 residues. Trimming removed 3 bases from V and 6 bases from J; junction bases left unmatched: 1. CDR1 is LNHDA and CDR2 is SQIVND in the germline V gene (reference sequence). The CDR3 DNA follows: TGTGCCAGTAGTATGGGGACAGGGGGCAATGAGCAGTTCTTC. This gives the protein CASSMGTGGNEQFF.

This chain connects TRBV30 to TRBJ2-7; D gene uncertain. V lost 5 bases and J lost 3, with 17 bases in between. The CDR3 is made up of 14 amino acids. The V gene's germline CDR1 is GTSNPN and CDR2 SVGIG (reference sequence). CDR3: CAWDQTKLFYEQYF. In nucleotides, the CDR3 is TGTGCCTGGGACCAGACAAAACTTTTCTACGAGCAGTACTTC.

The chain is built from TRBV9 and TRBJ2-5, with 14 nucleotides matching TRBD2. The CDR3 is 18 amino acids. Per germline, CDR1 SGDLS and CDR2 YYNGEE. With 3 bases clipped from V and 4 bases from J, the junction kept 11 bases outside the gene matches. This CDR3 is CASSAGTSGGPWLETQYF. Written as DNA, the CDR3 is TGTGCCAGCAGCGCCGGGACTAGCGGGGGCCCCTGGTTAGAGACCCAGTACTTC. Looking up the rest from reference TRBV9 and TRBJ2-5 gives the full variable domain: DSGVTQTPKHLITATGQRVTLRCSPRSGDLSVYWYQQSLDQGLQFLIQYYNGEERAKGNILERFSAQQFPDLHSELNLSSLELGDSALYFCASSAGTSGGPWLETQYFGPGTRLLVL.

This chain joins TRBV11-1 and TRBJ2-1; maybe TRBD1 (5 bases). The ends were cut back, 3 bases at V and 7 bases at J, with 16 bases in the middle. The CDR3 has 15 residues. CDR1 and CDR2 from the germline V gene are SGHAT and FQDESV (reference sequence). The CDR3 bases are TGTGCCAGCAGCTTTGATTGGGGCCTAGGAAATGAGCAGTTCTTC. Translation gives CASSFDWGLGNEQFF. The full variable domain, in which reference TRBV11-1 and TRBJ2-1 provide the parts outside the CDR3, is EAEVAQSPRYKITEKSQAVAFWCDPISGHATLYWYRQILGQGPELLVQFQDESVVDDSQLPKDRFSAERLKGVDSTLKIQPAELGDSAMYLCASSFDWGLGNEQFFGPGTRLTVL.

V gene TRBV7-9 combines with J gene TRBJ1-2; TRBD1 matches 7 bases. The CDR3 is 14 residues long. Germline CDR1 and CDR2: SEHNR and FQNEAQ (reference sequence). V lost 4 bases to trimming and J lost 2 bases; unmatched junction nucleotides: 4. The CDR3 loop reads CASSWGQNNYGYTF. The CDR3 nucleotides read TGTGCCAGCAGCTGGGGACAGAACAACTATGGCTACACCTTC.

V gene TRBV2 combines with J gene TRBJ2-2; 8 nucleotides line up with TRBD1. Germline CDR1 reads SNHLY; CDR2 reads FYNNEI. Unmatched junction bases numbered 3, after V lost 6 bases and J lost 0 bases. This CDR3 is 15 amino acids long. The CDR3 reads CASRADRANTGELFF. The DNA for the CDR3 is TGTGCCAGCAGGGCGGACAGGGCGAACACCGGGGAGCTGTTTTTT.

In its sample, this clone was seen a few times. J is TRBJ2-2 and V is TRBV24-1; unclear D gene. The V end was cut by 0 bases, the J end by 6 bases, with 4 bases between. Germline V CDR1 and CDR2: KGHDR, SFDVKD. The CDR3 runs to 13 residues. The CDR3 loop is CATSDLEAGELFF. The CDR3 DNA reads TGTGCCACCAGTGATTTGGAGGCCGGGGAGCTGTTTTTT.

This rearrangement joins TRBV5-1 to TRBJ1-2; TRBD1 might be the D (5 bases). The CDR3 is made up of 17 amino acids. Germline CDR1 reads SGHRS; CDR2 reads YFSETQ. Trimming took 0 bases from V and 6 from J, leaving 21 bases between them. CDR3 loop: CASSLAVDTLTVNGYTF. CDR3 sequence (DNA): TGCGCCAGCAGCTTGGCCGTGGACACCCTAACGGTTAATGGCTACACCTTC.

This clone was seen a few times. The chain has TRBV27 and TRBJ1-5, with D possibly matching TRBD1 (6 bases). This CDR3 is 13 amino acids long. V was trimmed by 4 bases and J by 8 bases, leaving 12 bases between them. CDR1 and CDR2 from the germline V gene are MNHEY and SMNVEV (reference sequence). CDR3 in amino acids: CASSSSRGEPQHF. DNA of the CDR3: TGTGCCAGCAGTTCATCCAGGGGAGAGCCCCAGCATTTT.

This chain joins TRBV7-2 and TRBJ1-2; 7 positions agree with TRBD1. The length of the CDR3 is 13 residues. V lost 5 bases, J lost 7 bases, and 7 bases stayed unmatched. CDR1 SGHTA and CDR2 FQGNSA come from the germline V gene. CDR3 sequence (DNA): TGTGCCAGCAGCCCAGGACAGGTTCCTGGCTACACCTTC. Translating it yields CASSPGQVPGYTF.

The chain combines TRBV7-3 with TRBJ2-2, with D maybe TRBD1 (5 bases). The CDR3 runs 16 residues. CDR1 and CDR2 from the germline V gene are SGHTA and FQGTGA. The germline V and J ends were trimmed by 0 bases and 1 base, with 9 bases remaining between them. The CDR3 loop is CASSLTSDRNTGELFF. CDR3 nucleotide sequence: TGTGCCAGCAGCTTAACGAGTGACAGGAACACCGGGGAGCTGTTTTTT.

This clone has a single count. The chain joins TRBV9 to TRBJ2-3; 8 nucleotides align to TRBD2. The V segment lost 3 bases and the J segment 6 bases; nucleotides outside the gene matches: 9. This CDR3 region has 15 residues. CDR1 and CDR2 from the germline V gene are SGDLS and YYNGEE. CDR3 nucleotide sequence: TGTGCCAGCAGCGGGGCCGGGAGGGGTATTGATACGCAGTATTTT. Translated: CASSGAGRGIDTQYF.

V and J are TRBV7-8 and TRBJ1-5, with TRBD1 as a possible D gene (5 bases). This CDR3 is 16 amino acids long. The ends were cut back, 2 bases at V and 0 bases at J, with 11 bases in the middle. CDR1 and CDR2 (germline): SGHVS, FQNEAQ. CDR3 sequence (DNA): TGTGCCAGCAGCTTATTTAGGGGCCTTAGCAATCAGCCCCAGCATTTT. This encodes CASSLFRGLSNQPQHF.

This chain joins TRBV7-6 and TRBJ1-2; 9 nucleotides match TRBD1. In germline, CDR1 is SGHVS, CDR2 FNYEAQ. The ends lost 1 base at V and 6 bases at J; junction bases unmatched: 12. The CDR3 extends over 17 amino acids. The CDR3 bases are TGTGCCAGCAGCTTAGTTACAGGGGGCCCGTTGGGAGATGGCTACACCTTC. Residues: CASSLVTGGPLGDGYTF.

V gene TRBV6-6 combines with J gene TRBJ1-6; D gene ambiguous. Germline V gives CDR1 MNHNY, CDR2 SVGAGI (reference sequence). Trimming took 0 bases from V and 4 from J, leaving 4 bases between them. The CDR3 totals 14 residues. CDR3 residues: CASSYSAYNSPLHF. The CDR3 DNA reads TGTGCCAGCAGTTACTCGGCATATAATTCACCCCTCCACTTT.

V is TRBV7-2 and J is TRBJ2-5; D is uncertain. The CDR3 totals 13 residues. The V gene lost 4 bases and the J gene lost 4 bases, with 10 bases spanning the gap. In germline, CDR1 is SGHTA, CDR2 FQGNSA. CDR3 in DNA: TGTGCCAGCAGCTCCCCGGTGGTAGAGACCCAGTACTTC. It translates to CASSSPVVETQYF.

The chain joins TRBV3-1 (or the pseudogene TRBV3-2) to TRBJ2-1; 10 bases line up with TRBD2. CDR1 LGHDT and CDR2 YNNKEL come from the germline V gene (reference sequence). The CDR3 has 17 amino acids. V shed 0 bases and J 5 bases; nucleotides not matched to a gene: 7. The CDR3: CASSQDLGLAADNEQFF. CDR3 nucleotides: TGTGCCAGCAGCCAAGATCTAGGACTAGCGGCTGACAATGAGCAGTTCTTC.

The rearrangement joins TRBV9 to TRBJ2-1; 9 bases match TRBD2. Trimming took 3 bases from V and 2 from J; bases not matched to a gene: 9. Germline V gene lookup returns CDR1 SGDLS and CDR2 YYNGEE. This CDR3 spans 17 amino acids. The DNA of the CDR3 is TGTGCCAGCAGCGAGGGGGCGGGGGGGCCCCCCTACAATGAGCAGTTCTTC. This codes for CASSEGAGGPPYNEQFF.

This chain links TRBV6-2 or TRBV6-3 with TRBJ2-6; TRBD2 aligns across 7 bases. The CDR3 totals 19 residues. V was clipped by 5 bases and J by 1 base; unmatched bases: 14. Germline loops: CDR1 MNHEY, CDR2 SVGEGT. The CDR3 nucleotides read TGTGCCAGCAGTCAGGAAGCGGCGCGGGGGATGTCTGGGGCCAACGTCCTGACTTTC. This sequence encodes CASSQEAARGMSGANVLTF.

This clone was seen a single time. The chain carries TRBV6-2 or TRBV6-3 and TRBJ2-1; perhaps TRBD1 as D (6 bases). The ends were cut back, 0 bases at V and 0 bases at J, with 9 bases in the middle. The CDR3 totals 16 residues. The V gene's germline CDR1 is MNHEY and CDR2 SVGEGT. DNA of the CDR3: TGTGCCAGCAGTTACTCAGCGGACAGCTCCTACAATGAGCAGTTCTTC. This gives the protein CASSYSADSSYNEQFF.

The rearrangement uses TRBV12-3 or TRBV12-4 and TRBJ2-7; D gene unclear. Between the trimmed V and J ends, which lost 5 bases and 2 bases, there was a span of 10 bases. This CDR3 region has 13 residues. CDR3 DNA sequence: TGTGCCAGCAGTCTAACAGAAACCTACGAGCAGTACTTC. It codes for CASSLTETYEQYF.

The CDR3: CASSLAGGASQLYGYTF. Written as DNA, the CDR3 is TGTGCCAGCAGCTTGGCAGGAGGGGCTTCTCAGCTCTATGGCTACACCTTC. This chain connects TRBV5-6 to TRBJ1-2; a weak D match, TRBD1 (5 bases). The CDR3 contains 17 residues. CDR1 and CDR2 from the germline V gene are SGHDT and YYEEEE. V was shortened by 0 bases and J by 4 bases, with 19 bases between the two germline ends.

There are a few counts of this clone. The V and J genes are TRBV4-1 and TRBJ1-6; 10 bases line up with TRBD1. After removal of 7 bases from V and 9 bases from J, the junction contained 3 bases not matched to a gene. Germline lookup yields CDR1 MGHRA and CDR2 YSYEKL. This CDR3 has 13 amino acids. The CDR3 is CASTRQGASPLHF. CDR3 nucleotides: TGCGCCAGCACGCGACAGGGGGCTTCACCCCTCCACTTT.

In the case of this clone: A read error may produce the germline difference seen at one junction end. V gene TRBV6-5 combines with J gene TRBJ2-7; 8 bases match TRBD1. Germline V gene data show CDR1 as MNHEY and CDR2 as SVGAGI. CDR3 length: 14 residues. DNA of the CDR3: TGTGCCAGCAGCCTAGGACAGGGCTCCCACGAGCAGTACTTC. Its translation: CASSLGQGSHEQYF.

The V gene is TRBV6-1, the J gene TRBJ1-2, with D hard to call. The length of the CDR3 is 12 residues. The germline CDR1 and CDR2 sequences are MNHNS and SASEGT. V lost 2 bases and J lost 8, with 9 bases in between. CDR3 protein: CASSEWSRGYTF. CDR3 in DNA: TGTGCCAGCAGTGAATGGAGTCGGGGCTACACCTTC.